This section outlines one T cell receptor (beta chain) sequence together with its context. The entry originates in a study of T cells in Graves' hyperthyroidism and ophthalmopathy. The wider study: Staff took peripheral blood when the initial diagnosis was made, before any treatment began.

Diagnosis relied on clinical symptoms, serum thyroxine and TRAb, thyroid ultrasound and orbital computed tomography. Amplified TCR beta CDR3 regions derived from RNA transcripts. First-round RT-PCR of the TCR CDR3 relied on the HTBI primer set. Via MiXCR, TCRdb re-called the multiplex PCR reads, giving one row per CDR3 protein. The sample includes about 350,000 distinct CDR3 sequences, around 15% of them seen just once. V was clipped by 3 bases and J by 9 bases; unmatched bases: 6. The CDR3 contains 15 residues. Sequencing was performed on blood. This TCR was sampled from an older woman with Graves' ophthalmopathy. The gene calls are TRBV12-3 or TRBV12-4 and TRBJ2-4, with 12 bases that match TRBD1. This chain's CDR3 is CASSFRDRGHSIQYF. The CDR3 DNA reads as TGTGCCAGCAGTTTCCGGGACAGGGGGCATAGCATTCAGTACTTC.